Shown below are 28 T cell receptor beta chains from a single sample sequenced in a study of blood T cell repertoires in COVID-19. Sequencing used immunoSEQ multiplex PCR; TCRdb keeps in-frame clones, though not all of them. The sample has around 100,000 clones, roughly 89% seen once; the top ten hold under 2%. Sequenced: peripheral blood. The receptors were gathered from an older man with active or convalescent COVID-19.

The chain employs TRBV9 and TRBJ1-4; D may be TRBD1 (6 bases). The ends were cut back, 3 bases at V and 2 bases at J, with 17 bases in the middle. The CDR3 covers 17 residues. Germline V gene lookup returns CDR1 SGDLS and CDR2 YYNGEE. The CDR3, as DNA: TGTGCCAGCAGCGACGGACAGACCCCCGGGACTAATGAAAAACTGTTTTTT. It yields the protein CASSDGQTPGTNEKLFF.

The V and J genes are TRBV12-3 or TRBV12-4 and TRBJ1-2; D is uncertain. Trimming removed 3 bases from V and 7 bases from J, with 9 bases in between. This CDR3 is built from 12 residues. The CDR3 sequence: CASSFSRSGYTF. CDR3 DNA: TGTGCCAGCAGTTTCTCGAGAAGTGGCTACACCTTC.

The chain uses TRBV6-6 and TRBJ2-1, with 10 nucleotides matching TRBD1. The germline CDR1 and CDR2 sequences are MNHNY and SVGAGI (reference sequence). Losses at the gene ends were 5 bases for V and 8 bases for J; bases not matched to a gene: 6. There are 14 residues in the CDR3. Written as DNA, the CDR3 is TGTGCCAGCAGTACCTCGACAGGGGGCTATGAGCAGTTCTTC. Translation gives CASSTSTGGYEQFF.

This clone was recorded a few times. This chain connects TRBV30 to TRBJ1-5; D gene uncertain. Germline assignment: CDR1 GTSNPN and CDR2 SVGIG (reference sequence). The ends were cut back, 8 bases at V and 0 bases at J, with 14 bases in the middle. The CDR3 runs to 14 residues. CDR3 DNA sequence: TGTGCCGGCTCGGAGAGGAATAGCAATCAGCCCCAGCATTTT. The encoded protein is CAGSERNSNQPQHF.

This chain connects TRBV6-5 to TRBJ2-3; tentatively, D is TRBD1 (6 bases). This CDR3 has 16 amino acids. Germline V gives CDR1 MNHEY, CDR2 SVGAGI. V lost 0 bases and J lost 2, with 12 bases in between. The CDR3 is CASSYSRAGATDTQYF. The CDR3 DNA reads TGTGCCAGCAGTTACTCGCGGGCAGGGGCCACAGATACGCAGTATTTT.

This chain uses TRBV9 with TRBJ2-3, with TRBD2 matching 8 bases. Germline V CDR1 and CDR2: SGDLS, YYNGEE. Trimming removed 0 bases from V and 1 base from J; junction bases left unmatched: 4. The CDR3 runs 16 residues. The CDR3: CASSVGASGRTDTQYF. For the CDR3, the DNA is TGTGCCAGCAGCGTAGGGGCTAGCGGGCGCACAGATACGCAGTATTTT.

The chain couples TRBV3-1 (or the pseudogene TRBV3-2) to TRBJ1-2; D gene unclear. Germline CDR1 reads LGHDT; CDR2 reads YNNKEL (reference sequence). V lost 4 bases to trimming and J lost 2 bases, with 11 bases between them. The CDR3 consists of 14 residues. CDR3 DNA sequence: TGTGCCAGCAGCCGAGACGGGGAAAACTATGGCTACACCTTC. It codes for CASSRDGENYGYTF.

V gene TRBV2 combines with J gene TRBJ1-3; D uncertain. From germline, CDR1 is SNHLY and CDR2 FYNNEI. Trimming removed 1 base from V and 0 bases from J, with 7 bases in between. CDR3 length: 15 residues. The CDR3 nucleotides read TGTGCCAGCAGTGAAGGTCAGTTCTCTGGAAACACCATATATTTT. It translates to CASSEGQFSGNTIYF.

The chain uses TRBV2 and TRBJ2-1; no clear D. Trimming pared 5 bases from V and 3 bases from J, leaving 14 bases between. CDR3 length: 15 residues. Germline-derived CDR1 and CDR2 are SNHLY and FYNNEI. The chain's CDR3 is CASSPQPTGYNEQFF. CDR3 in DNA: TGTGCCAGCAGTCCGCAGCCAACGGGCTACAATGAGCAGTTCTTC.

This clone has a single count. The chain combines TRBV2 with TRBJ2-1; perhaps TRBD1 as D (6 bases). The CDR3 length is 13 residues. Germline V gives CDR1 SNHLY, CDR2 FYNNEI. Trimming took 5 bases from V and 4 from J, leaving 9 bases between them. CDR3 amino acids: CASSTDRYNEQFF. CDR3 in DNA: TGTGCCAGCAGTACCGACAGGTACAATGAGCAGTTCTTC.

The chain employs TRBV5-1 and TRBJ2-1, with 14 bases that match TRBD2. Looked up from germline, CDR1 is SGHRS and CDR2 is YFSETQ. The CDR3 loop spans 16 amino acids. The J segment lost 7 bases and the V segment lost 4 bases, leaving 7 bases of the junction unmatched. CDR3 DNA: TGCGCCAGCAGCATGACTAGCGGGGGGGCCGCAAATGAGCAGTTCTTC. This gives the protein CASSMTSGGAANEQFF.

The chain uses TRBV6-5 and TRBJ1-1, with a possible D match to TRBD1 (5 bases). The CDR3 runs 14 residues. In germline, CDR1 is MNHEY, CDR2 SVGAGI. The V end was cut by 1 base, the J end by 1 base, with 7 bases between. The CDR3 DNA reads TGTGCCAGCAGTTACTTCGGACAGAACACTGAAGCTTTCTTT. Translating it yields CASSYFGQNTEAFF.

This clone was picked up a small number of times. The rearrangement joins TRBV29-1 to TRBJ1-2; maybe TRBD1 (5 bases). The CDR3 runs 14 residues. V dropped 0 bases and J dropped 8 bases, with 16 bases sitting between them. Germline-derived CDR1 and CDR2 are SQVTM and ANQGSEA. The CDR3 reads CSVEDPGLRRGYTF. The CDR3 DNA is TGCAGCGTTGAAGATCCGGGACTAAGACGGGGCTACACCTTC. Looking up the rest from reference TRBV29-1 and TRBJ1-2 gives the full variable domain: SAVISQKPSRDICQRGTSLTIQCQVDSQVTMMFWYRQQPGQSLTLIATANQGSEATYESGFVIDKFPISRPNLTFSTLTVSNMSPEDSSIYLCSVEDPGLRRGYTFGSGTRLTVV.

The gene calls are TRBV9 and TRBJ2-2, with D perhaps TRBD2 (5 bases). Per germline, CDR1 SGDLS and CDR2 YYNGEE. This CDR3 spans 14 amino acids. Trimming removed 1 base at V and 3 bases at J, with 7 bases between. The CDR3 DNA is TGTGCCAGCAGCGTAATTAGCGACACCGGGGAGCTGTTTTTT. Translated, it gives CASSVISDTGELFF.

This chain connects TRBV7-6 to TRBJ2-2; TRBD1 aligns across 7 bases. The CDR3 contains 16 residues. The junction had 5 bases not matched to a gene; V was cut back by 4 bases and J by 0 bases. CDR1 and CDR2 (germline): SGHVS, FNYEAQ. The chain's CDR3 is CASSSGQSSNTGELFF. In DNA, the CDR3 is TGTGCCAGCAGCTCGGGACAGAGCTCGAACACCGGGGAGCTGTTTTTT.

This clone was seen more than once but under ten times. The V call is TRBV12-3 or TRBV12-4, the J call TRBJ1-2, with unresolved D. This CDR3 spans 12 amino acids. V shed 7 bases and J shed 8 bases, with 14 bases lying between them. The CDR3: CASKGGGMGYTF. The DNA of the CDR3 is TGTGCCAGCAAGGGCGGAGGTATGGGCTACACCTTC.

The chain joins TRBV7-8 to TRBJ1-1, with D possibly TRBD1 on 5 matching bases. Germline CDR1 and CDR2: SGHVS and FQNEAQ. Trimming left V 5 bases short and J 11 bases short, with 12 bases between. This CDR3 is 11 amino acids long. Here the CDR3 DNA reads TGTGCCAGCAGCCAGCAAGGGGTCGCTTTCTTT. This encodes CASSQQGVAFF.

The chain combines TRBV6-5 with TRBJ1-4; 8 bases fit TRBD1. The V segment lost 6 bases and the J segment 8 bases; nucleotides outside the gene matches: 11. CDR1 MNHEY and CDR2 SVGAGI come from the germline V gene. The CDR3 is 15 amino acids. The CDR3 bases are TGTGCCAGCAGACCTATCGACAGGGGAAGGGAAAAACTGTTTTTT. As protein: CASRPIDRGREKLFF.

The chain employs TRBV2 and TRBJ2-5; 8 positions match TRBD2. The CDR3 spans 15 residues. With 6 bases clipped from V and 3 bases from J, the junction kept 9 bases outside the gene matches. CDR1 SNHLY and CDR2 FYNNEI come from the germline V gene. CDR3 coding DNA: TGTGCCAGCAGGGCCTTAGCGGGGACCGAAGAGACCCAGTACTTC. Translated, it gives CASRALAGTEETQYF.

This clone was seen only once. V gene TRBV12-3 or TRBV12-4 combines with J gene TRBJ1-5; TRBD1 is a possible D gene (5 bases). Trimming stripped 9 bases from V and 7 bases from J, with 13 bases between. There are 12 residues in the CDR3. The CDR3 DNA reads TGTGCCAGTCAGGGCGAAGGGCAGCCCCAGCATTTT. As protein: CASQGEGQPQHF.

The CDR3 protein is CASSPGGSGANVLTF. In nucleotides, the CDR3 is TGTGCCAGCAGCCCGGGGGGCTCTGGGGCCAACGTCCTGACTTTC. The chain has TRBV6-6 and TRBJ2-6; 7 bases line up with TRBD2. V shed 6 bases and J 0 bases; nucleotides not matched to a gene: 2. In germline, CDR1 is MNHNY, CDR2 SVGAGI (reference sequence). This CDR3 contains 15 residues.

V is TRBV18 and J is TRBJ2-5; a weak D match, TRBD2 (5 bases). This CDR3 comprises 16 residues. Germline CDR1 KGHSH, CDR2 LQKENI. V lost 4 bases and J 5 bases, leaving 20 bases between the germline ends. CDR3 DNA: TGTGCCAGCTCACTGGGGAGTTATCCCGCCTTGGAGACCCAGTACTTC. Translation gives CASSLGSYPALETQYF.

The rearrangement uses TRBV27 and TRBJ1-1, with TRBD1 as a possible D gene (6 bases). The CDR3 is 15 amino acids. The V gene's germline CDR1 is MNHEY and CDR2 SMNVEV (reference sequence). Trimming removed 2 bases at V and 5 bases at J, with 15 bases between. The CDR3 bases are TGTGCCAGCAGTTTAAGGCACATAGGGGGTACTGAAGCTTTCTTT. It yields the protein CASSLRHIGGTEAFF.

The gene calls are TRBV3-1 (or the pseudogene TRBV3-2) and TRBJ2-5, with D perhaps matching TRBD1 (5 bases). V was pared by 4 bases and J by 1 base, with 10 bases between. The CDR3 is made up of 14 amino acids. Germline-derived CDR1 and CDR2 are LGHDT and YNNKEL (reference sequence). The CDR3 loop reads CASSLRQTQETQYF. CDR3 DNA: TGTGCCAGCAGCCTCCGACAGACCCAAGAGACCCAGTACTTC.

J is TRBJ2-1 and V is TRBV6-5; tentative D call: TRBD2 (5 bases). This CDR3 is 13 amino acids long. Germline CDR1 is MNHEY and CDR2 is SVGAGI. The V and J ends lost 8 bases and 0 bases respectively, with 8 bases between them. CDR3 sequence reads: CASEGSSYNEQFF. The CDR3 region has the DNA TGTGCCAGCGAAGGGAGCTCCTACAATGAGCAGTTCTTC.

The V gene is TRBV6-5, the J gene TRBJ1-2; TRBD1 matches 9 bases. The CDR3 is made up of 15 amino acids. J lost 4 bases, V lost 5 bases, and 8 bases had no gene match. In germline, CDR1 is MNHEY, CDR2 SVGAGI. The CDR3 region is CASSPSGTGRYGYTF. As DNA, the CDR3 is TGTGCCAGCAGTCCTTCCGGGACAGGGCGCTATGGCTACACCTTC.

The chain has TRBV9 and TRBJ1-4, with no clear D. Germline V lookup: CDR1 SGDLS, CDR2 YYNGEE. The CDR3 consists of 15 residues. Trimming shortened V by 4 bases and J by 8 bases, and 18 bases separated the two germline ends. CDR3 loop: CASSPEAPGGEKLFF. The CDR3 DNA reads as TGTGCCAGCAGCCCCGAGGCCCCTGGTGGAGAAAAACTGTTTTTT. Full variable domain (outside the CDR3, taken from reference TRBV9 and TRBJ1-4): DSGVTQTPKHLITATGQRVTLRCSPRSGDLSVYWYQQSLDQGLQFLIQYYNGEERAKGNILERFSAQQFPDLHSELNLSSLELGDSALYFCASSPEAPGGEKLFFGSGTQLSVL.

The chain recombines TRBV7-6 with TRBJ2-3; D perhaps matches TRBD1 (7 bases). This CDR3 region has 17 residues. V shed 3 bases and J shed 3 bases, with 19 bases lying between them. The germline V gene has CDR1 SGHVS and CDR2 FNYEAQ. DNA for the CDR3: TGTGCCAGCAGCTTCAATGCAGGGGGAGGTGGAACAGATACGCAGTATTTT. Residues: CASSFNAGGGGTDTQYF.